The entry that follows covers one TCR beta chain sequence. These data are taken from a study of T cell responses to AZD1222 COVID-19 vaccine. CDR3 length: 16 amino acids. The germline V gene has CDR1 SEHNR and CDR2 FQNEAQ (reference sequence). V lost 5 bases and J lost 0; bases outside the gene matches: 9. Sequencing was performed with immunoSEQ multiplex PCR; in TCRdb, only in-frame clones are kept and a portion is missing. Counted here are some 150,000 clones, approximately 88% occurring once; the ten biggest clones make up about 3%. The chain employs TRBV7-9 and TRBJ1-1; TRBD1 aligns across 7 bases. This TCR was recovered from an adult in good health. The sample in question was peripheral blood, obtained on day 0 of AZD1222 vaccination. CDR3 in DNA: TGTGCCAGCAGCAACTCCCGGGACAGTCTGAACACTGAAGCTTTCTTT. Its translation is CASSNSRDSLNTEAFF.